These T cell receptor beta chains were read from a single sample in a study of shared clonotypes between healthy human individuals. Only in-frame clones appear in the TCRdb table, and some are missing; sequencing was by immunoSEQ multiplex PCR. The sample records roughly 2,300,000 clones, around 90% being singletons. The sequenced sample consisted of naive CD4+ T cells from PBMCs. These receptor sequences come from a man between 18 and 35 years old in good health. Some clones in this sample may be carry-over from other donors' samples. Both conserved end residues are part of each CDR3. The D gene is left open where the match is weak. Some rows have no size entry. The others give once, few or many, or a class for an expanded clone.

clone size: .; D gene: .; J gene: TRBJ1-4; CDR3 length: 14; V gene: TRBV19; CDR3 DNA: TGTGCCAGTAGTCTCCACAGGGAGAGGGAAAAACTGTTTTTT; CDR3 protein: CASSLHREREKLFF
clone size: .; D gene: TRBD2; J gene: TRBJ2-7; CDR3 length: 13; V gene: TRBV10-3; CDR3 DNA: TGTGCCGCCCACGGGACTAAAGAAAACGAGCAGTACTTC; CDR3 protein: CAAHGTKENEQYF
clone size: .; D gene: .; J gene: TRBJ2-2; CDR3 length: 17; V gene: TRBV11-2; CDR3 DNA: TGTGCCAGCAGCCTATTGCAGGGGACCCCGAACACCGGGGAGCTGTTTTTT; CDR3 protein: CASSLLQGTPNTGELFF
clone size: .; D gene: .; J gene: TRBJ1-5; CDR3 length: 13; V gene: TRBV7-3; CDR3 DNA: TGTGCCAGCAGCTTAACTGGGACGGGGCCCCAGCATTTT; CDR3 protein: CASSLTGTGPQHF
clone size: .; D gene: TRBD2; J gene: TRBJ2-7; CDR3 length: 16; V gene: TRBV19; CDR3 DNA: TGTGCCAGTAGTACCCTCGAGACTAGCGAAGTACGAGGGCAGTACTTC; CDR3 protein: CASSTLETSEVRGQYF
clone size: .; D gene: TRBD1; J gene: TRBJ2-1; CDR3 length: 11; V gene: TRBV6-5; CDR3 DNA: TGTGCCAGCAGCCCCGGGACAGGGGAGTTCTTC; CDR3 protein: CASSPGTGEFF
clone size: few; D gene: .; J gene: TRBJ1-1; CDR3 length: 14; V gene: TRBV27; CDR3 DNA: TGTGCCAGCAGTTACGGCGGGCTGAACACTGAAGCTTTCTTT; CDR3 protein: CASSYGGLNTEAFF
clone size: .; D gene: TRBD1; J gene: TRBJ2-2; CDR3 length: 15; V gene: TRBV5-4; CDR3 DNA: TGTGCCAGCTCCTCCGGACAGGTTGTCACCGGGGAGCTGTTTTTT; CDR3 protein: CASSSGQVVTGELFF
clone size: once; D gene: .; J gene: TRBJ2-2; CDR3 length: 13; V gene: TRBV6-1; CDR3 DNA: TGTGCCAGCATTCTAGATCGGTCCGGGGAGCTGTTTTTT; CDR3 protein: CASILDRSGELFF
clone size: .; D gene: .; J gene: TRBJ2-3; CDR3 length: 14; V gene: TRBV11-2; CDR3 DNA: TGTGCCAGCAGCTTCCCTCCTTATACAGATACGCAGTATTTT; CDR3 protein: CASSFPPYTDTQYF
clone size: .; D gene: TRBD1; J gene: TRBJ2-7; CDR3 length: 13; V gene: TRBV5-5; CDR3 DNA: TGTGCCACGGCGAGACAGGGGTCGTACGAGCAGTACTTC; CDR3 protein: CATARQGSYEQYF
clone size: .; D gene: TRBD2; J gene: TRBJ2-1; CDR3 length: 16; V gene: TRBV4-3; CDR3 DNA: TGCGCCAGCAGCCAGGTTCTAGCGGGAGCTAACCGGGAGCAGTTCTTC; CDR3 protein: CASSQVLAGANREQFF
clone size: .; D gene: .; J gene: TRBJ2-1; CDR3 length: 15; V gene: TRBV11-3; CDR3 DNA: TGTGCCAGCAGCTTAGCTACAGGAACTTACAATGAGCAGTTCTTC; CDR3 protein: CASSLATGTYNEQFF
clone size: once; D gene: TRBD1; J gene: TRBJ1-1; CDR3 length: 14; V gene: TRBV7-9; CDR3 DNA: TGTGCCAGCAGCAAACAGGGGATTGGAACTGAAGCTTTCTTT; CDR3 protein: CASSKQGIGTEAFF
clone size: .; D gene: .; J gene: TRBJ2-7; CDR3 length: 15; V gene: TRBV7-6; CDR3 DNA: TGTGCCAGCAGCTTAGAGGGGTCTGGGACCTACGAGCAGTACTTC; CDR3 protein: CASSLEGSGTYEQYF
clone size: .; D gene: .; J gene: TRBJ1-3; CDR3 length: 15; V gene: TRBV18; CDR3 DNA: TGTGCCAGCTCGGAAGGACTTAGCTCTGGAAACACCATATATTTT; CDR3 protein: CASSEGLSSGNTIYF
clone size: few; D gene: TRBD2; J gene: TRBJ2-2; CDR3 length: 11; V gene: TRBV5-4; CDR3 DNA: TGTGCCAGCAGCCTAGCGGCAGAGCTGTTTTTT; CDR3 protein: CASSLAAELFF
clone size: .; D gene: .; J gene: TRBJ2-7; CDR3 length: 13; V gene: TRBV7-2; CDR3 DNA: TGTGCCAGCAGTTACGGCAGGTCCTACGAGCAGTACTTC; CDR3 protein: CASSYGRSYEQYF
clone size: .; D gene: .; J gene: TRBJ2-3; CDR3 length: 13; V gene: TRBV4-3; CDR3 DNA: TGCGCCAGCAGCCAAGAGATCGGAGATACGCAGTATTTT; CDR3 protein: CASSQEIGDTQYF
clone size: .; D gene: TRBD1; J gene: TRBJ1-1; CDR3 length: 15; V gene: TRBV10-3; CDR3 DNA: TGTGCCATCAGTGAGGGTAGACAGGGGGTGAGACGGGCTTTCTTT; CDR3 protein: CAISEGRQGVRRAFF
clone size: .; D gene: .; J gene: TRBJ1-3; CDR3 length: 12; V gene: TRBV30; CDR3 DNA: TGTGCCTGGAGTCCAAACAGGGACACCATATATTTT; CDR3 protein: CAWSPNRDTIYF
clone size: .; D gene: .; J gene: TRBJ2-5; CDR3 length: 15; V gene: TRBV5-4; CDR3 DNA: TGTGCCAGCAGCTTGGGACGACAGGTCCGGGAGACCCAGTACTTC; CDR3 protein: CASSLGRQVRETQYF
clone size: .; D gene: .; J gene: TRBJ2-4; CDR3 length: 15; V gene: TRBV27; CDR3 DNA: TGTGCCAGCAGTACGCCCCGGGAGCCGTGGAACATTCAGTACTTC; CDR3 protein: CASSTPREPWNIQYF
clone size: .; D gene: TRBD1; J gene: TRBJ1-4; CDR3 length: 15; V gene: TRBV7-9; CDR3 DNA: TGTGCCAGCAGTCAAACCGGGACAGGGTATGAAAAACTGTTTTTT; CDR3 protein: CASSQTGTGYEKLFF
clone size: .; D gene: .; J gene: TRBJ1-4; CDR3 length: 18; V gene: TRBV7-9; CDR3 DNA: TGTGCCAGCAGCCTCGAGGGGGGCGCGGGCCGAATGGATGAAAAACTGTTTTTT; CDR3 protein: CASSLEGGAGRMDEKLFF
clone size: .; D gene: .; J gene: TRBJ1-1; CDR3 length: 14; V gene: TRBV18; CDR3 DNA: TGTGCCAGCTTACTGACAGCTAAAGACACTGAAGCTTTCTTT; CDR3 protein: CASLLTAKDTEAFF
clone size: .; D gene: .; J gene: TRBJ1-2; CDR3 length: 15; V gene: TRBV7-2; CDR3 DNA: TGTGCCAGCAGCTTAGGAAGGGGAGCGGTAGGTGGCTACACCTTC; CDR3 protein: CASSLGRGAVGGYTF